The 3 T cell receptor beta chains below were found in one sample sequenced in a study of CD8 T cells in ankylosing spondylitis. TCRdb re-derived calls from the 5' RACE reads in MiXCR, one entry per CDR3 protein. The table includes around 230,000 distinct CDR3 sequences, around 7.8% detected once. The sequencing input was blood, either unsorted or a sorted T cell fraction (not recorded which). The receptors originated from a male donor with ankylosing spondylitis or in good health (not recorded which).

Only a few counts were recorded for this clonotype. The chain joins TRBV20-1 to TRBJ1-2, with TRBD1 matching 12 bases. V lost 3 bases, J lost 8 bases, and 7 bases stayed unmatched. The CDR3 is made up of 14 amino acids. CDR1 is DFQATT and CDR2 is SNEGSKA in the germline V gene (reference sequence). The CDR3 here is CSASAGQGAGGYTF. The DNA of the CDR3 is TGCAGTGCTAGTGCGGGACAGGGGGCAGGGGGCTACACCTTC.

This clonotype appeared many times. The gene calls are TRBV20-1 and TRBJ2-7; 9 bases match TRBD2. V was pared by 5 bases and J by 5 bases, with 7 bases of the junction left unmatched. CDR1 and CDR2 (germline): DFQATT, SNEGSKA (reference sequence). There are 13 residues in the CDR3. The CDR3 region is CSAPPSGTDEQYF. CDR3 nucleotides: TGCAGTGCTCCTCCTAGCGGGACCGACGAGCAGTACTTC.

A few counts support this clonotype. The J gene is TRBJ2-3, the V gene TRBV4-3; 10 bases fit TRBD2. The CDR3 length is 16 residues. The trim removed 0 bases at V and 3 bases at J, leaving 3 bases unmatched. Germline CDR1 is LGHNA and CDR2 is YSLEER. CDR3 region: CASSQDPAGGTDTQYF. For the CDR3, the DNA is TGCGCCAGCAGCCAAGATCCAGCGGGGGGGACAGATACGCAGTATTTT.